The source of this TCR beta chain is a study of Ad26.COV2.S vaccination and SARS-CoV-2 variants. Study overall: The study gave Ad26.COV2.S intramuscularly, once or twice 56 days apart.

The study's findings and limits: Placebo recipients showed lower spike-specific TCR breadth than vaccinees.

Clones were sequenced by immunoSEQ multiplex PCR, and TCRdb holds only the in-frame ones, with some missing. The sample shows about 400,000 clones, about 88% of them seen only once. Worth noting for this clone: As yet, its antigen is unknown.

The V and J ends lost 4 bases and 6 bases, in that order; junction bases with no gene match: 8. The CDR3 contains 14 residues. Germline-derived CDR1 and CDR2 are GTSNPN and SVGIG (reference sequence). Treatment described: around 19 received Ad26.COV2.S at low or high dose, single or two shots; about 5 received placebo; per-sample allocation not given. Each sample was drawn 63 days after the first injection (of vaccine or placebo). The individual, an adult aged 18-55 years, was a donor in Boston. Immunization relied on an Ad26 vector, which expressed Wuhan-strain SARS-CoV-2 spike. The source was peripheral blood, collected in a trial of Ad26.COV2.S vaccine versus placebo. The TCR was taken from a person aged 18-65 years who received the Ad26.COV2.S COVID-19 vaccine or a placebo. The genes are TRBV30 and TRBJ2-7, with 11 bases identical to TRBD2. CDR3 sequence reads: CAWNQLAGGGEQYF. The CDR3 DNA is TGTGCCTGGAATCAGCTAGCGGGAGGAGGCGAGCAGTACTTC.